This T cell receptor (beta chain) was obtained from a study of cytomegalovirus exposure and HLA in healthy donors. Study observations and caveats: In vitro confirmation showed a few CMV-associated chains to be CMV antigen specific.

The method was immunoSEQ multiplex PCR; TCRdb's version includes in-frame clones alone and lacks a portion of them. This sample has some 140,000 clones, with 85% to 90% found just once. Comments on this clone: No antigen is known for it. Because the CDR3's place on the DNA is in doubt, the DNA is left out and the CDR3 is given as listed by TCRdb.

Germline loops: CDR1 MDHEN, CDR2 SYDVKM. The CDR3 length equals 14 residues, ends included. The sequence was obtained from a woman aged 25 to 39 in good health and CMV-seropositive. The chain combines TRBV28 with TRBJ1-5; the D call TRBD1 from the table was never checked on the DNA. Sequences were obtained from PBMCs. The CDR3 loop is CASSFGTGASGWHF.